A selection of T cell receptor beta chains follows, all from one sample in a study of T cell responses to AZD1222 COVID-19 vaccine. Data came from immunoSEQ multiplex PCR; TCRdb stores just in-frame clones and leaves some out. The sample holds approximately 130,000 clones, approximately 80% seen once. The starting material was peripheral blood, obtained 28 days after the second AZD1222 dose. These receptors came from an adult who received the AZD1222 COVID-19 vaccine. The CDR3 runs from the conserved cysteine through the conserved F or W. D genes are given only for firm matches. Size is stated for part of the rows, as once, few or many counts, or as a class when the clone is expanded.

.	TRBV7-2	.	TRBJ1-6	CASSLRSRSPLHF	TGTGCCAGCAGCTTACGGTCTAGATCACCCCTCCACTTT
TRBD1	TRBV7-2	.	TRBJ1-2	CAFSRTGRSYGYTF	TGTGCCTTTTCGCGGACAGGGCGTAGCTATGGCTACACCTTC
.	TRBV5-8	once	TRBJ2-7	CASSLGGLTYEQYF	TGTGCCAGCAGCTTGGGAGGACTAACCTACGAGCAGTACTTC
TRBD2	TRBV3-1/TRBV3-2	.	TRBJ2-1	CASSQGRTSVKSSYNEQFF	TGTGCCAGCAGCCAAGGGAGGACTAGCGTCAAGAGCTCCTACAATGAGCAGTTCTTC
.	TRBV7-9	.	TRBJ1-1	CASSFGGAPTEAFF	TGTGCCAGCAGCTTTGGGGGCGCTCCCACTGAAGCTTTCTTT
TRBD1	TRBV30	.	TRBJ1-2	CAWSVKGAGGYTF	TGTGCCTGGAGTGTAAAGGGGGCTGGAGGCTACACCTTC
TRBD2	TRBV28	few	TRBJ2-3	CASSFGLAGDQTDTQYF	TGTGCCAGCAGTTTTGGACTAGCGGGGGACCAGACAGATACGCAGTATTTT
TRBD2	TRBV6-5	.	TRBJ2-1	CASSSKAGGLYNEQFF	TGTGCCAGCAGTTCCAAAGCGGGGGGCCTCTACAATGAGCAGTTCTTC
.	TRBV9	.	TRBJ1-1	CASSVAGSFTEAFF	TGTGCCAGCAGCGTAGCGGGGAGCTTCACTGAAGCTTTCTTT
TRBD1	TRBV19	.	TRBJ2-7	CASRPTGGAPSYEQYF	TGTGCCAGTAGGCCTACAGGGGGCGCCCCCTCCTACGAGCAGTACTTC
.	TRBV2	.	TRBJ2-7	CASRREGGLLYF	TGTGCCAGCAGAAGGGAGGGGGGCCTCCTCTACTTC
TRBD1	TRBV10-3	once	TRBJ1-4	CASQTGGNEKLFF	TGTGCCTCTCAGACAGGGGGGAATGAAAAACTGTTTTTT
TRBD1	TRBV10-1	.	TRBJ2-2	CASSDGQGGVTGELFF	TGCGCCAGCAGTGACGGACAGGGGGGAGTCACCGGGGAGCTGTTTTTT
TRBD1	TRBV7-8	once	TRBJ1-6	CASSYGQGHNSPLHF	TGTGCCAGCAGCTACGGACAGGGACATAATTCACCCCTCCACTTT
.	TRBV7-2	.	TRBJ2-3	CASSLGRPSTDTQYF	TGTGCCAGCAGCTTAGGCCGCCCTAGCACAGATACGCAGTATTTT
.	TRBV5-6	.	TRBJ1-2	CASSSYYRQVTDYGYTF	TGTGCCAGCAGCTCCTATTACAGACAGGTGACGGACTATGGCTACACCTTC
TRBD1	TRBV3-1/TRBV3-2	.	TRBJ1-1	CASSPRGTGGKNTEAFF	TGTGCCAGCAGCCCTCGGGGGACAGGGGGCAAGAACACTGAAGCTTTCTTT
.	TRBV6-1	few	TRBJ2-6	CASSDGEAGANVLTF	TGTGCCAGCAGTGATGGAGAGGCCGGGGCCAACGTCCTGACTTTC
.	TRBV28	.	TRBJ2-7	CASGNLVYEQYF	TGTGCCAGCGGGAACCTAGTATACGAGCAGTACTTC
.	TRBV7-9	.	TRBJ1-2	CASSLVRVANYGYTF	TGTGCCAGCAGCTTAGTCCGGGTAGCCAACTATGGCTACACCTTC
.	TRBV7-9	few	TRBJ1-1	CASSTQGGTEAFF	TGTGCCAGCAGCACCCAAGGAGGCACTGAAGCTTTCTTT
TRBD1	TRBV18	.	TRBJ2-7	CASSPRSPGQGTEQYF	TGTGCCAGCTCACCAAGATCCCCGGGACAGGGCACCGAGCAGTACTTC
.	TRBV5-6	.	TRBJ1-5	CASSLGVGNQPQHF	TGTGCCAGCAGCCTTGGGGTAGGCAATCAGCCCCAGCATTTT
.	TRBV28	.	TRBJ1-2	CASSGPNYGYTF	TGTGCCAGCAGTGGCCCGAACTATGGCTACACCTTC
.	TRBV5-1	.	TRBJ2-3	CASSPRGQYGTDTQYF	TGCGCCAGCAGCCCTCGTGGACAGTATGGGACAGATACGCAGTATTTT
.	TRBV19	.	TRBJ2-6	CASRTQPRAGANVLTF	TGTGCCAGTCGGACACAGCCCAGGGCAGGGGCCAACGTCCTGACTTTC
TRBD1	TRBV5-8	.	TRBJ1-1	CASSGARMDREPTGAFF	TGTGCCAGCAGCGGAGCCCGGATGGACAGGGAACCTACTGGGGCTTTCTTT
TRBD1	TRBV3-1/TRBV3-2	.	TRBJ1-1	CASNHPGTGGTEAFF	TGTGCCAGCAACCACCCCGGGACAGGGGGGACTGAAGCTTTCTTT
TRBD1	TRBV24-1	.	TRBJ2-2	CATTDRVNTGELFF	TGTGCCACCACCGACAGGGTGAACACCGGGGAGCTGTTTTTT
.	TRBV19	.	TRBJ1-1	CASSIEPGLEAFF	TGTGCCAGTAGTATAGAGCCGGGACTCGAAGCTTTCTTT
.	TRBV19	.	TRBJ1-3	CASSLRSGNTIYF	TGTGCCAGTAGTCTAAGATCGGGGAACACCATATATTTT
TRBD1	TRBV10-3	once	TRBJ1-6	CAITPGTGGPLNSPLHF	TGTGCCATCACTCCCGGGACAGGGGGGCCTTTGAATTCACCCCTCCACTTT